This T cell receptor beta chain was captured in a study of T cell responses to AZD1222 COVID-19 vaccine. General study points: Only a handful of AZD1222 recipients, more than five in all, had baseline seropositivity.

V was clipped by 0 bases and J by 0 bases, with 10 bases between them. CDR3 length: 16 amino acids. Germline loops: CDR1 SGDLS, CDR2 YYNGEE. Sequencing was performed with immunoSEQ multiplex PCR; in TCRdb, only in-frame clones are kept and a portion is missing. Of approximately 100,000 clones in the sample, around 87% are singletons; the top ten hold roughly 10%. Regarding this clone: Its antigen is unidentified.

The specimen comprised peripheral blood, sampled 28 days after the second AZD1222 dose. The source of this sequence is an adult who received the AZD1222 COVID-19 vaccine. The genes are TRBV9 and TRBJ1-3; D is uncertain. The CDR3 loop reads CASSVGGTSSGNTIYF. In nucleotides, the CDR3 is TGTGCCAGCAGCGTAGGTGGAACTAGCTCTGGAAACACCATATATTTT.